The 7 T cell receptor beta chains reported below all come from one sample, sequenced in a study of blood T cell repertoires in COVID-19. Measured with immunoSEQ multiplex PCR; TCRdb has only the in-frame clones, and not every one. The sample carries some 31,000 clones, around 90% recorded once. The source material was peripheral blood. Receptor source: a man aged 60 to 69 with active COVID-19.

The chain uses TRBV28 and TRBJ2-5; 9 bases align to TRBD1. V lost 4 bases and J lost 4; bases outside the gene matches: 7. CDR1 and CDR2 from the germline V gene are MDHEN and SYDVKM. The CDR3 extends over 15 amino acids. The CDR3 loop is CASSYQQGAGETQYF. The CDR3 DNA is TGTGCCAGCAGTTACCAACAGGGGGCCGGAGAGACCCAGTACTTC.

CDR3 sequence (DNA): TGTGCCAGCAGCAGAGGCGGCGCGGGGCCCTCCTACGAGCAGTACTTC. Protein product: CASSRGGAGPSYEQYF. The chain couples TRBV5-4 to TRBJ2-7, with D tentatively TRBD2 (6 bases). The germline V gene encodes CDR1 SGHNT and CDR2 YYREEE (reference sequence). V lost 4 bases, J lost 0 bases, and 17 bases lay in between. The CDR3 loop spans 16 amino acids.

The chain couples TRBV5-1 to TRBJ1-4; TRBD1 matches at 9 bases. The CDR3 runs to 15 residues. The trim removed 2 bases at V and 5 bases at J, leaving 4 bases unmatched. Germline V gene sequence: CDR1 SGHRS, CDR2 YFSETQ. The DNA of the CDR3 is TGCGCCAGCAGCTTCCTCGGGACAGGGAATGAAAAACTGTTTTTT. Amino acids: CASSFLGTGNEKLFF.

Concerning this clone itself: Sequence at one end of the junction differs from germline and may be a read error. J is TRBJ2-5 and V is TRBV18; D gene ambiguous. The CDR3 totals 15 residues. In germline, CDR1 is KGHSH, CDR2 LQKENI. CDR3 in amino acids: CASSSPLRPQETQYF. CDR3 sequence (DNA): TGTGCCAGCTCATCACCACTAAGGCCTCAAGAGACCCAGTACTTC.

This chain joins TRBV1 and TRBJ2-3; the table's D call, TRBD2, has no DNA check behind it. TRBV1 is classified as a pseudogene. This CDR3 contains 20 residues. The CDR3 reads CTSSQGGPSGGAPSTDTQYF. CDR3 nucleotides: TGCACCAGCAGCCAAGGGGGGCCGAGCGGGGGGGCCCCTAGCACAGATACGCAGTATTTT.

This clone appeared a single time. The rearrangement uses TRBV27 and TRBJ2-7; 11 bases agree with TRBD1. This CDR3 has 15 amino acids. Germline V gene sequence: CDR1 MNHEY, CDR2 SMNVEV (reference sequence). J lost 3 bases, V lost 4 bases, and 5 bases had no gene match. This chain's CDR3 is CASSSPGTGGYEQYF. CDR3 nucleotide sequence: TGTGCCAGCAGTTCGCCGGGGACAGGGGGCTACGAGCAGTACTTC.

The rearrangement links TRBV7-6 to TRBJ1-6; 10 bases map to TRBD1. V was clipped by 5 bases and J by 9 bases; unmatched bases: 4. The CDR3 has 14 residues. Germline CDR1 is SGHVS and CDR2 is FNYEAQ. The CDR3 DNA is TGTGCCAGCAGCCAGAGGACAGGGGGTTCACCCCTCCACTTT. This codes for CASSQRTGGSPLHF.